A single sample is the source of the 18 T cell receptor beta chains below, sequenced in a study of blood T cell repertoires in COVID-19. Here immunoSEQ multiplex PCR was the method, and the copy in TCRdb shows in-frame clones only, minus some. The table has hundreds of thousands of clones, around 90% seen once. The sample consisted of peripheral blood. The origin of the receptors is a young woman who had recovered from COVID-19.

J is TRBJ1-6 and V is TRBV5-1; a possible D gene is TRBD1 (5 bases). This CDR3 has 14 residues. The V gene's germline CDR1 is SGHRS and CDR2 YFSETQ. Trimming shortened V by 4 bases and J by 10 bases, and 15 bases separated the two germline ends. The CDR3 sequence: CASSIERGESPLHF. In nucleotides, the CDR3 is TGCGCCAGCAGCATTGAAAGGGGCGAATCACCCCTCCACTTT.

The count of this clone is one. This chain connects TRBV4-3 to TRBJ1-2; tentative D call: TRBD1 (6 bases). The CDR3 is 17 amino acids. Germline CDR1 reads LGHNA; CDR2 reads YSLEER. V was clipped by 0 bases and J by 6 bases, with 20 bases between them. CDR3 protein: CASSQEGSRGLVNGYTF. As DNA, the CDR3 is TGCGCCAGCAGCCAAGAGGGAAGCAGGGGCCTTGTAAATGGCTACACCTTC.

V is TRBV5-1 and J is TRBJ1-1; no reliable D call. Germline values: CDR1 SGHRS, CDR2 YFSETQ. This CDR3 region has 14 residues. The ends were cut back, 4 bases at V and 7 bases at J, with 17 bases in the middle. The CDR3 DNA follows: TGCGCCAGCAGCCAATCAGCCGCGCGGATTGAAGCTTTCTTT. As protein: CASSQSAARIEAFF.

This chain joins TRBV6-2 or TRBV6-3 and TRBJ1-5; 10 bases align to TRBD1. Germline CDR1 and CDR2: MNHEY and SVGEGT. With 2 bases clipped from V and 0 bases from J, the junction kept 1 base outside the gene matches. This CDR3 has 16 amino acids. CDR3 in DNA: TGTGCCAGCAGTTACGGGACAGGGGTTAGCAATCAGCCCCAGCATTTT. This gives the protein CASSYGTGVSNQPQHF.

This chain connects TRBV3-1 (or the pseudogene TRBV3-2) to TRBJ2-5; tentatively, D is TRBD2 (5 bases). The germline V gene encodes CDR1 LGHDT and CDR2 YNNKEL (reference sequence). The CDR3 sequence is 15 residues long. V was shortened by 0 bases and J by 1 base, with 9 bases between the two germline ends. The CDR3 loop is CASSQEPGLQETQYF. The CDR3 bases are TGTGCCAGCAGCCAAGAACCAGGACTCCAAGAGACCCAGTACTTC.

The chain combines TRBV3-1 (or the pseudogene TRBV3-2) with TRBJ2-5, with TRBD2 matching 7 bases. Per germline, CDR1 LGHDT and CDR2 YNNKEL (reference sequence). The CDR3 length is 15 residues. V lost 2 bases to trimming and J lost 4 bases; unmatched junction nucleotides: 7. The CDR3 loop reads CASSQRRGGVETQYF. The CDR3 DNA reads TGTGCCAGCAGCCAACGGAGGGGAGGGGTAGAGACCCAGTACTTC.

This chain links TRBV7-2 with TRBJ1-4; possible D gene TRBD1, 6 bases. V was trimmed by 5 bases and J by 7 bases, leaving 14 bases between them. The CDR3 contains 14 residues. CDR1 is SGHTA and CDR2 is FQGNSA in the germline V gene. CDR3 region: CASSVDSRLEKLFF. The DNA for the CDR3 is TGTGCCAGCAGCGTGGACAGTCGACTTGAAAAACTGTTTTTT.

The CDR3 sequence: CASSIDSGVYGYTF. As DNA, the CDR3 is TGTGCCAGTAGTATAGATTCAGGGGTCTATGGCTACACCTTC. V usage is TRBV19 and J usage is TRBJ1-2; a possible D gene is TRBD1 (6 bases). Germline values: CDR1 LNHDA, CDR2 SQIVND (reference sequence). The CDR3 has 14 residues. V gave up 0 bases and J gave up 4 bases, with 9 bases separating them.

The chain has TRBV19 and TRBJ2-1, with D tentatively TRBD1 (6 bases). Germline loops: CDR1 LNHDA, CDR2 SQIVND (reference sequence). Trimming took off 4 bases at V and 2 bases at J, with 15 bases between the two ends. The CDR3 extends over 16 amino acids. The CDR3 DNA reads TGTGCCAGTAGTAGGACGAGGGGGTTACCCTACAATGAGCAGTTCTTC. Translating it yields CASSRTRGLPYNEQFF.

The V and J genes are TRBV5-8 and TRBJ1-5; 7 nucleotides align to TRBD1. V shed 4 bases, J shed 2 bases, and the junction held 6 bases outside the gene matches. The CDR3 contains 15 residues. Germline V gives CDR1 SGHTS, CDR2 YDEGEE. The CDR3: CASSLGQLGNQPQHF. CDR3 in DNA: TGTGCCAGCAGCCTGGGACAGTTAGGCAATCAGCCCCAGCATTTT.

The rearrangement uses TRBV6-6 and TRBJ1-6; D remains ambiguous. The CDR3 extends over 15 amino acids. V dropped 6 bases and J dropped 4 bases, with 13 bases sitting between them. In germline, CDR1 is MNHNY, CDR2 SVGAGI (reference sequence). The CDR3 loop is CASSRPPRYNSPLHF. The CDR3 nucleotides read TGTGCCAGCAGCCGTCCCCCACGGTATAATTCACCCCTCCACTTT.

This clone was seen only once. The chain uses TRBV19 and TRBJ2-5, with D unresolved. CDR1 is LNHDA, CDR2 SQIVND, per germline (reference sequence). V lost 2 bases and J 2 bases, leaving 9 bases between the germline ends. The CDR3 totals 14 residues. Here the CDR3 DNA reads TGTGCCAGTAGTATATGGGCCAGGCAAGAGACCCAGTACTTC. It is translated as CASSIWARQETQYF.

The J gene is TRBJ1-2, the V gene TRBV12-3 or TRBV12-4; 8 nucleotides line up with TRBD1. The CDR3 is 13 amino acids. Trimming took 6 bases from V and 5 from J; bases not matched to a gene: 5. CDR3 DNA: TGTGCCAGCAGCGCGGACAGGGCGTATGGCTACACCTTC. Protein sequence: CASSADRAYGYTF.

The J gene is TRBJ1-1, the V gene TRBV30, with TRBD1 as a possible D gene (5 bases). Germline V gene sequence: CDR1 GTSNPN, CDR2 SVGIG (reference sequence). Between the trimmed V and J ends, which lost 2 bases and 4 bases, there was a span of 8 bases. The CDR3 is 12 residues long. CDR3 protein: CAWSQGGTEAFF. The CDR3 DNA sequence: TGTGCCTGGAGTCAGGGTGGCACTGAAGCTTTCTTT.

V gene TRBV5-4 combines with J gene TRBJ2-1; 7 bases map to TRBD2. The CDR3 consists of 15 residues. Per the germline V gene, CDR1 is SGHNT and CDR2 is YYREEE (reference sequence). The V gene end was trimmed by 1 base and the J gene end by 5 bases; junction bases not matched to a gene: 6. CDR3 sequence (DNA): TGTGCCAGCAGCTTGAAGCGGGAACAACACAATGAGCAGTTCTTC. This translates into CASSLKREQHNEQFF.

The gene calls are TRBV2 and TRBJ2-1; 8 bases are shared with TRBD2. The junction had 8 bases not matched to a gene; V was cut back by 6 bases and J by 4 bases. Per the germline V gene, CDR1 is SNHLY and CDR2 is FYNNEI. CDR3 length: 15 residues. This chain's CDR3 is CASRKLADTYNEQFF. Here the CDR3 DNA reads TGTGCCAGCAGAAAACTAGCGGATACTTACAATGAGCAGTTCTTC. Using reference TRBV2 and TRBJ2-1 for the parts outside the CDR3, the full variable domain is EPEVTQTPSHQVTQMGQEVILRCVPISNHLYFYWYRQILGQKVEFLVSFYNNEISEKSEIFDDQFSVERPDGSNFTLKIRSTKLEDSAMYFCASRKLADTYNEQFFGPGTRLTVL.

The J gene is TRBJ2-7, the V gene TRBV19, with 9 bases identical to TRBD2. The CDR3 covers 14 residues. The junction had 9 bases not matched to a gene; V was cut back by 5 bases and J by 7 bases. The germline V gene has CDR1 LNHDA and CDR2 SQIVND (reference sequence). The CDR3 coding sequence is TGTGCCAGTAGTGGCCAAGCGGGAGGTGGGGAGCAGTACGTC. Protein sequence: CASSGQAGGGEQYV.

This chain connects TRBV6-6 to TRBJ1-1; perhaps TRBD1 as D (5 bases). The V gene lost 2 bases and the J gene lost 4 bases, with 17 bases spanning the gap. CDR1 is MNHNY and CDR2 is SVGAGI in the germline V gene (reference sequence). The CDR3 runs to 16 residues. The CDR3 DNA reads TGTGCCAGCAGTTACGGAGGAGGGGCGGGGACCACTGAAGCTTTCTTT. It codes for CASSYGGGAGTTEAFF.